This T cell receptor (beta chain) was sequenced during a study of cytomegalovirus exposure and HLA in healthy donors. Overall study results and limits: Reports state that TCR beta sequences accurately predicted most subjects' HLA-A and HLA-B alleles. As immune exposure information, only CMV serostatus was available. TCR beta V- and J-gene trimming, according to a later analysis, was linked to a missense DCLRE1C variant.

With 60 Vbeta and 13 Jbeta primers, the PCR was carried out. Sequenced by immunoSEQ multiplex PCR; TCRdb stores in-frame clones only, minus some. Of 65,000 or so clones listed, 62% are singletons. Regarding this clone: Its antigen is currently unknown.

The sequenced sample was PBMCs. The source of this sequence is a man aged 25 to 45 in good health and CMV-seronegative.

CDR3 region: CASSPSRLNLQETQYF. The CDR3 bases are TGCGCCAGCAGCCCTAGTCGCCTAAACCTCCAAGAGACCCAGTACTTC. The gene calls are TRBV5-1 and TRBJ2-5; D gene unclear. This CDR3 region has 16 residues. Germline V lookup: CDR1 SGHRS, CDR2 YFSETQ. V lost 4 bases to trimming and J lost 1 base, with 17 bases between them.